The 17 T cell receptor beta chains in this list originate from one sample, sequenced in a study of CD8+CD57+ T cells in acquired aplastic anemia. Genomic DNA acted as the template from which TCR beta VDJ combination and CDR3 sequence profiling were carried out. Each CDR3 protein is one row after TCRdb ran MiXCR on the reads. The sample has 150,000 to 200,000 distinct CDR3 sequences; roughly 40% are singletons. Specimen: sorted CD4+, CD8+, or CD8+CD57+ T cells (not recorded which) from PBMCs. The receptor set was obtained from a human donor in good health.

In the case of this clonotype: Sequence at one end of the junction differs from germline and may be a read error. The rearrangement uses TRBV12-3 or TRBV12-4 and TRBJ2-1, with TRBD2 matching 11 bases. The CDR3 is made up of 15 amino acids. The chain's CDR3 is CASKKLAGAYDEQFF. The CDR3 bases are TGTGCCAGCAAAAAACTAGCGGGGGCCTACGATGAGCAGTTCTTC.

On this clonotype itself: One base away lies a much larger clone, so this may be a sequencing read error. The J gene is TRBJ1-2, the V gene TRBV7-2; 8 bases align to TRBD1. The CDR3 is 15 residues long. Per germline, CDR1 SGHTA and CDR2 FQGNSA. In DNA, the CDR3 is TGTGCCGGCAGCTTAGCAGGGGGCGGGGGCTATGGCTACACCTTC. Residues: CAGSLAGGGGYGYTF.

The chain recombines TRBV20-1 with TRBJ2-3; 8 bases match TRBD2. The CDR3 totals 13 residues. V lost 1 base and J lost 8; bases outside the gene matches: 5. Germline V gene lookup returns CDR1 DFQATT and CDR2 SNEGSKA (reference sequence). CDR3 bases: TGCAGTGCTAGAGGGAGCGGGAGCTCTACGCAGTATTTT. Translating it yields CSARGSGSSTQYF.

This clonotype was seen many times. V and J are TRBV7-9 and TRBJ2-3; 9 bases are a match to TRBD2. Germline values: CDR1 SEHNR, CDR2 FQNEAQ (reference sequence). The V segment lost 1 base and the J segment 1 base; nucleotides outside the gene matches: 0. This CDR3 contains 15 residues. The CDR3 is CASSLGTSGTDTQYF. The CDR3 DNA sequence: TGTGCCAGCAGCTTAGGGACTAGCGGCACAGATACGCAGTATTTT.

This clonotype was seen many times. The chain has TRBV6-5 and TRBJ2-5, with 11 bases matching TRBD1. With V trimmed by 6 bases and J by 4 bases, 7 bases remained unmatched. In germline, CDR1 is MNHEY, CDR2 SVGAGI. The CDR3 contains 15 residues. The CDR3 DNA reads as TGTGCCAGCAGCCCCGGGACAGGGGGGAGAGAGACCCAGTACTTC. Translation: CASSPGTGGRETQYF.

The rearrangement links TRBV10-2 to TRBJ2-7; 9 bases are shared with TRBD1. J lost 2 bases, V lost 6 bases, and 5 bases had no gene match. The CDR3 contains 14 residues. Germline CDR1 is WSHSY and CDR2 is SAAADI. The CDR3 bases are TGCGCCAGCAGAACGGGACAGGGAACCTACGAGCAGTACTTC. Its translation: CASRTGQGTYEQYF.

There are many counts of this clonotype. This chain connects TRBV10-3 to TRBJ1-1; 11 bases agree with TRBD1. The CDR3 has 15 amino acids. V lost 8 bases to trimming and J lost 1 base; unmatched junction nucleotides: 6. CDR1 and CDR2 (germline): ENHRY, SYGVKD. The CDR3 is CAILGQGASNTEAFF. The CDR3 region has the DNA TGTGCCATCTTAGGACAGGGGGCGTCGAACACTGAAGCTTTCTTT.

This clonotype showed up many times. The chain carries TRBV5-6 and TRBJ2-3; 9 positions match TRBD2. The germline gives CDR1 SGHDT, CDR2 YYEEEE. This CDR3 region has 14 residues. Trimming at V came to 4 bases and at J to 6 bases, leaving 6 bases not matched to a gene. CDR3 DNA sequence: TGTGCCAGCAGCCCTCGGGCGGGAGGGGATACGCAGTATTTT. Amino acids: CASSPRAGGDTQYF.

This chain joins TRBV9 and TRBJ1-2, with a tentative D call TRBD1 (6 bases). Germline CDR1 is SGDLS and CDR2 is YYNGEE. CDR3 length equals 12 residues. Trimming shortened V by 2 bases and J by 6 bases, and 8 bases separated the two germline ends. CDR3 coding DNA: TGTGCCAGCAGCGTTACAGGGCATGGCTACACCTTC. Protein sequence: CASSVTGHGYTF.

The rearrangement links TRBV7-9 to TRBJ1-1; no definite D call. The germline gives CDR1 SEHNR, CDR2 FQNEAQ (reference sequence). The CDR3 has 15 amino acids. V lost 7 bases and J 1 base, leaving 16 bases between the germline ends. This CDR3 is CASTLPGLRNTEAFF. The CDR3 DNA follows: TGTGCCAGCACCCTTCCGGGCCTAAGGAACACTGAAGCTTTCTTT.

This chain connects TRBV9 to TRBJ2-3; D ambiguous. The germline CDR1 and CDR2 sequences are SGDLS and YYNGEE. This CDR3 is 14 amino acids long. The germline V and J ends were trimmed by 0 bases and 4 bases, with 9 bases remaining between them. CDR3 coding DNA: TGTGCCAGCAGCGTAGTAGGAGCAGCAGATACGCAGTATTTT. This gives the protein CASSVVGAADTQYF.

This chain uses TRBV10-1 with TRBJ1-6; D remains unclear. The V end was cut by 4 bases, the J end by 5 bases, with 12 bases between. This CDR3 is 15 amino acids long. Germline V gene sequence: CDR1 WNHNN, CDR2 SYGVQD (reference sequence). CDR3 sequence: CASSVLKDDNSPLHF. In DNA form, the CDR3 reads TGCGCCAGCAGTGTTTTGAAGGATGATAATTCACCCCTCCACTTT.

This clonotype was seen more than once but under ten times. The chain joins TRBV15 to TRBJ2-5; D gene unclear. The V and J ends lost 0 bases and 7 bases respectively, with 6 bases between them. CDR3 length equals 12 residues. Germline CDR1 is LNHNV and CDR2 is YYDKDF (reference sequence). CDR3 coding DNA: TGTGCCACCAGCAGAGATCTTGGGACCCAGTACTTC. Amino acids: CATSRDLGTQYF. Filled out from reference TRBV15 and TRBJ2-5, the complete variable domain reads DAMVIQNPRYQVTQFGKPVTLSCSQTLNHNVMYWYQQKSSQAPKLLFHYYDKDFNNEADTPDNFQSRRPNTSFCFLDIRSPGLGDTAMYLCATSRDLGTQYFGPGTRLLVL.

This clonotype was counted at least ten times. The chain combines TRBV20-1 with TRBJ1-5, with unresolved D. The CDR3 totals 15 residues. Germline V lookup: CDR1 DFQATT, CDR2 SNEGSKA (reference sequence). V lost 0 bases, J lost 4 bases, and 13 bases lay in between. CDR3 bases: TGCAGTGCTAGAGATCCCAACAGAGGGAATCAGCCCCAGCATTTT. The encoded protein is CSARDPNRGNQPQHF.

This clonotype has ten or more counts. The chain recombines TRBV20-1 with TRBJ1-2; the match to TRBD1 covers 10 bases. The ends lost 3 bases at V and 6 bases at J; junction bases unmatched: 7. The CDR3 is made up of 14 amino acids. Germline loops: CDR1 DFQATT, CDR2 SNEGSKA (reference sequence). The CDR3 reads CSARGDRGLDGYTF. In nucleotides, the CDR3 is TGCAGTGCTAGGGGCGACAGGGGGCTGGATGGCTACACCTTC.

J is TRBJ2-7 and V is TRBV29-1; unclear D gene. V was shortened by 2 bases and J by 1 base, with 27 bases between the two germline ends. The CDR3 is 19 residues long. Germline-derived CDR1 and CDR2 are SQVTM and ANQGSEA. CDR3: CSVEIPTDTKWSTSYEQYF. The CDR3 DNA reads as TGCAGCGTTGAAATCCCTACCGACACTAAATGGAGTACATCCTACGAGCAGTACTTC.

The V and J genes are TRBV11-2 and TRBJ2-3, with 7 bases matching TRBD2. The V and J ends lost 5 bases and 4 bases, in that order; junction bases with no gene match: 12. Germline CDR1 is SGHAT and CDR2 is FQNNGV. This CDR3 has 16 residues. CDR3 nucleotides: TGTGCCAGCAGCCAGTGGGACTACCTCGGGTCAGATACGCAGTATTTT. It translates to CASSQWDYLGSDTQYF. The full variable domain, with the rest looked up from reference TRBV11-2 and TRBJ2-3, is EAGVAQSPRYKIIEKRQSVAFWCNPISGHATLYWYQQILGQGPKLLIQFQNNGVVDDSQLPKDRFSAERLKGVDSTLKIQPAKLEDSAVYLCASSQWDYLGSDTQYFGPGTRLTVL.